These T cell receptor beta chains were read from a single sample in a study of blood T cells in healthy people across ages. TCRdb re-derived calls from the 5' RACE reads in MiXCR, one entry per CDR3 protein. The data contain 800,000 to 950,000 distinct CDR3 sequences, about 34% of them singletons. The sequenced sample consisted of blood. These receptors were obtained from a man aged 18 to 35 in good health. The CDR3 runs from the conserved cysteine through the conserved F or W. The D gene is left open where the match is weak. A clone size is listed for some rows: how often the clone was seen (once, few, many), or a class if it is expanded.

V: TRBV20-1; size: few; D: NA; J: TRBJ2-5; DNA: TGCAGGGCAGGGGTTAGGGAGACCCAGTACTTC; CDR3: CRAGVRETQYF
V: TRBV7-8; size: NA; D: TRBD1; J: TRBJ1-1; DNA: TGTGCCAGCAGCGGTCCCGGGACAGGGTTTTTATTGGCTTTCTTT; CDR3: CASSGPGTGFLLAFF
V: TRBV12-3/TRBV12-4; size: many; D: NA; J: TRBJ2-3; DNA: TGTGCCAGCAGTCCAGGGGACGGCCACACAGATACGCAGTATTTT; CDR3: CASSPGDGHTDTQYF
V: TRBV7-2; size: many; D: NA; J: TRBJ1-5; DNA: TGTGCCAGCAGCTTAGGGGGACCGCCGACAAGCAATCAGCCCCAGCATTTT; CDR3: CASSLGGPPTSNQPQHF
V: TRBV4-1; size: NA; D: TRBD1; J: TRBJ2-2; DNA: TGCGCCAGCAGCCATTTAACAGGGGGCACCGGGGAGCTGTTTTTT; CDR3: CASSHLTGGTGELFF
V: TRBV21-1; size: NA; D: NA; J: TRBJ2-2; DNA: TGTGCCAGCAGCAAAGTGGAAGCCGGGGAGCTGTTTTTT; CDR3: CASSKVEAGELFF
V: TRBV15; size: few; D: NA; J: TRBJ1-6; DNA: TGTGCCACCAGCAGAGAGAATTCACCCCTCCACTTT; CDR3: CATSRENSPLHF
V: TRBV27; size: NA; D: NA; J: TRBJ2-7; DNA: TGTGCCAGCAGTGCGGGCAGCCACATCGAGCAGTACTTC; CDR3: CASSAGSHIEQYF
V: TRBV5-4; size: NA; D: TRBD2; J: TRBJ2-2; DNA: TGTGCCAGCAGTCGGGACTACTCGAGTAGCACCGGGGAGCTGTTTTTT; CDR3: CASSRDYSSSTGELFF
V: TRBV20-1; size: NA; D: TRBD2; J: TRBJ2-7; DNA: TGCAGTGCTGAGAATCCGGGGGGGCGCTCCGAGCAGTACTTC; CDR3: CSAENPGGRSEQYF
V: TRBV5-1; size: few; D: TRBD1; J: TRBJ2-7; DNA: TGCGCCAGCAGCTTGTCAGCAGGGGGCTTTTACGAGCAGTACTTC; CDR3: CASSLSAGGFYEQYF
V: TRBV7-9; size: few; D: NA; J: TRBJ2-5; DNA: TGTGCCAGCACTTCAGATCAAGAGACCCAGTACTTC; CDR3: CASTSDQETQYF
V: TRBV20-1; size: NA; D: TRBD2; J: TRBJ2-5; DNA: TGCAGTGCCGAAATTGGGCGGGGGGGCGTCGATGAGCAGTACTTC; CDR3: CSAEIGRGGVDEQYF
V: TRBV9; size: few; D: NA; J: TRBJ2-5; DNA: TGTGCCAGCAGCGTGAATCAGGTGGGAGAGACCCAGTACTTC; CDR3: CASSVNQVGETQYF
V: TRBV10-3; size: many; D: NA; J: TRBJ2-5; DNA: TGTGCCATCAGTGACAGTGGGGAGACCCAGTACTTC; CDR3: CAISDSGETQYF